The entry that follows covers one T cell receptor (beta chain) sequence. This entry is derived from a study of patients and donors after allogeneic stem cell transplantation. From the RT-PCR reads, TCRdb called clonotypes with MiXCR, one entry per CDR3 protein. The table lists roughly 200,000 distinct CDR3 sequences, 35% to 50% of them singletons, with 33% in the top ten. The source material was blood, either unsorted or a sorted T cell fraction (not recorded which). This TCR was recovered from a human donor who was either an allogeneic HSCT recipient or a stem cell or donor lymphocyte infusion donor (not recorded which). It is not recorded whose cells these are; they may come from a transplant donor.

The CDR3 loop reads CASSLARQGSGNTIYF. Written as DNA, the CDR3 is TGTGCCAGCAGCTTAGCCAGGCAGGGCTCTGGAAACACCATATATTTT. The rearrangement links TRBV7-2 to TRBJ1-3; perhaps TRBD1 as D (5 bases). Deletions cut 0 bases from V and 0 bases from J, with 9 bases between. Germline lookup yields CDR1 SGHTA and CDR2 FQGNSA. The length of the CDR3 is 16 residues. The full variable domain, completed using reference TRBV7-2 and TRBJ1-3, is GAGVSQSPSNKVTEKGKDVELRCDPISGHTALYWYRQSLGQGLEFLIYFQGNSAPDKSGLPSDRFSAERTGGSVSTLTIQRTQQEDSAVYLCASSLARQGSGNTIYFGEGSWLTVV.